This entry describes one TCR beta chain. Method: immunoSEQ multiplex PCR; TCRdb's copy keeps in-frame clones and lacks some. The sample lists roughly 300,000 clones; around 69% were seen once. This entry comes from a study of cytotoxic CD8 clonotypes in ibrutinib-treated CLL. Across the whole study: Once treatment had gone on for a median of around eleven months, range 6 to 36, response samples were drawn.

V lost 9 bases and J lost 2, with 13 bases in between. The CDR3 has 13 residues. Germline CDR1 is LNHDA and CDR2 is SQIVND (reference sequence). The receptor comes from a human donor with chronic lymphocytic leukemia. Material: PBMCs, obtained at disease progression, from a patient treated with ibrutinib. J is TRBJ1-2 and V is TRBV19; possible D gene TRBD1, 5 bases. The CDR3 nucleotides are TGTGCCAGCAACAGACAGTTAAACTATGGCTACACCTTC. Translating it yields CASNRQLNYGYTF.